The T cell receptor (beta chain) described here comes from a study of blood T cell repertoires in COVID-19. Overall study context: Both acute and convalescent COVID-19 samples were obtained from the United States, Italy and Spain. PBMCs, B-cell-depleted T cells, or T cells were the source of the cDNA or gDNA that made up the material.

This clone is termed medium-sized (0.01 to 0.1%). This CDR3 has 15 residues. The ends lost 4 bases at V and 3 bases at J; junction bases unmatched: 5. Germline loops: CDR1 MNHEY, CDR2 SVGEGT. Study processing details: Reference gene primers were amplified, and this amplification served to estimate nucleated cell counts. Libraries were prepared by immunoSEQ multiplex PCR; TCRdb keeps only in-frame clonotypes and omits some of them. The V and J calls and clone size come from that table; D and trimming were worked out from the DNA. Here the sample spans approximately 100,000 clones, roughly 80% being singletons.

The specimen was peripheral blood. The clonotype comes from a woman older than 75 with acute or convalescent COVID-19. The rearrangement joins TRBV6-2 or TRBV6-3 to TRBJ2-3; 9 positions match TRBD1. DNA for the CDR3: TGTGCCAGCAGTTTTTCGGGACAGGGAACAGATACGCAGTATTTT. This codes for CASSFSGQGTDTQYF.